This entry concerns a single T cell receptor (beta chain). Some clones are missing from TCRdb's copy, which holds only in-frame ones; the method was immunoSEQ multiplex PCR. The sample includes about 140,000 clones, 65% to 90% of them seen just once. The data derive from a study of blood T cell repertoires in COVID-19. The CDR3 is 13 amino acids. V was clipped by 8 bases and J by 0 bases, with 9 bases between them. From germline, CDR1 is LNHDA and CDR2 SQIVND (reference sequence). This chain links TRBV19 with TRBJ2-3; D not certain. Sequenced input: peripheral blood. The receptor comes from a man aged 45-65 years with acute or convalescent COVID-19. The CDR3 reads CASRGPSTDTQYF. DNA for the CDR3: TGTGCCAGTCGAGGCCCTAGCACAGATACGCAGTATTTT.